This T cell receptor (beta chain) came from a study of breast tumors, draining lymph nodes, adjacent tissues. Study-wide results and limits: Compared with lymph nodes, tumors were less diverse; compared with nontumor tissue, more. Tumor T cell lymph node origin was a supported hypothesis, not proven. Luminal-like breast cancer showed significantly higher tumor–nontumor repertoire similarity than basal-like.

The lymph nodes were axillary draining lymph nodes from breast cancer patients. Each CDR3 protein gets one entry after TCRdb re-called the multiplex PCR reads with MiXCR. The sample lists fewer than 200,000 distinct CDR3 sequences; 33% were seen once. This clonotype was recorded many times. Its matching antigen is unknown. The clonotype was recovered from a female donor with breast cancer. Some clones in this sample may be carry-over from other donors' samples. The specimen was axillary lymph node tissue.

The CDR3 sequence: CAIQQGTGEQFF. In DNA form, the CDR3 reads TGTGCCATCCAACAGGGGACGGGGGAGCAGTTCTTC. The chain recombines TRBV9 with TRBJ2-1; 7 nucleotides align to TRBD1. V shed 9 bases and J 10 bases; nucleotides not matched to a gene: 10. The germline V gene has CDR1 SGDLS and CDR2 YYNGEE. The CDR3 is made up of 12 amino acids.